This T cell receptor beta chain was identified in a study of beta chain features in type 1 diabetes (dated by TCRdb to about 2018). The study in broad terms: Mean age, gender distribution, total cell number and subset yield did not differ between patients and healthy donors. A total of some 100,000,000 sorted cells were examined across all samples, and a strong correlation was observed between cell number per subset and RNA yield. In the study, TCRB repertoires of sorted circulating CD4+ T cell subsets from recently diagnosed type 1 diabetes patients were compared with those of matched healthy donors. Whereas all 28 donors provided naive and central memory subsets, regulatory and stem cell-like memory subsets were isolated from just 8 patients and roughly 8 healthy donors.

All of the isolated RNA was reverse transcribed with the High Capacity cDNA Reverse Transcription Kit, so expressed TCRB transcripts were sequenced. Deep immunoSEQ sequencing was applied to naive, central memory and regulatory T cell samples, giving an average of approximately 3.8 million total reads per sample. Sorted cells were lysed in RLT buffer and RNA was extracted with DNase-treated RNeasy Micro or Mini kits, depending on cell number. Each cell subset was processed separately to prevent cross-contamination, with patient and healthy donor samples processed together. The immunoSEQ multiplex PCR was used to amplify TCRB sequences from cDNA, generating 87-bp fragments that spanned the CDR3 region. Sequencing of the amplicons was done on the Illumina HiSeq platform. As for the authors' bioinformatics: Synthetic template baselines were used to correct PCR bias computationally, reads within Hamming distance 2 were collapsed, and singletons that could not be merged were discarded. Reads were aligned against IMGT to assign V, D and J genes, CDR3 length and insertions or deletions at six rearrangement sites. Clonotype counts were normalized to sorted cell number within each subset before computing true diversity and Gini coefficients with the tcR R package. The overlap coefficient, calculated on TCRB nucleotide sequences, was used to measure repertoire sharing. Out-of-frame TCRB sequences from naive cells were analyzed to stand in for the pre-selection repertoire. Entries here come from immuneACCESS through TCRdb and include only in-frame sequences with V and J called. Some clones fail to appear in such tables; in the studies checked, an unresolved V gene covers under half of the shortfall, and the cause of the remainder is unknown. The V and J calls and clone size are taken from that table; D and trimming were inferred from the DNA. The sample records roughly 500,000 clones, 30% of which are singletons. The biggest ten clones account for around 0.065% of the sample.

Each donor gave one peripheral blood draw, averaging roughly 100 mL, which was collected into heparinised tubes. Naive, central memory, regulatory and stem cell-like memory CD4+ T cells were sorted on a BD FACSAria II using a panel including CD45RO, CCR7, CD25, CD127, CD95 and CD27. Every sorted population had a purity above 95%. PBMCs were isolated right away by Lymphoprep density gradient centrifugation and were stained directly, without culture. So that batch effects would be minimized, each experiment stained and sorted samples in pairs, pairing one healthy donor with one patient. Comments on this clone: Its antigen is currently not known. The sample holds no much larger clone one base away, and base qualities are not on file.

V sheds 1 base and J sheds 9 bases, leaving 13 bases between their ends. The CDR3 goes from the cysteine to the phenylalanine over 13 residues. This entry keeps only the CDR3 DNA: 39 bases, framed from base 1. The germline V gene provides CDR1 SGHTA and CDR2 FQGNSA. Summary of the overall study and its limitations: Naive, central memory and regulatory TCRB repertoires appeared to be more similar among patients than among healthy donors. Because small numbers of individuals were included in the HLA sub-analyses, any influence of HLA type on TCRB rearrangement was left unresolved. Because cDNA was sequenced instead of genomic DNA, activated cells with high expression could be over-represented, although the groups did not differ in activation or CD3 levels. PCR may preferentially amplify shorter templates, but because patient and control samples were amplified and corrected together, any resulting skew would affect both groups equally. Type 1 diabetes patients showed a moderate but significant shortening of TCRB CDR3 length in all four CD4+ subsets. Patients with type 1 diabetes made fewer insertions and deleted more nucleotides at VDJ recombination sites, implying thymic rearrangement abnormalities.

The sequence was obtained from a man between 18 and 29 years old in good health. The material sequenced was naive CD4+ T cells from blood. What the cell subset or site label conveys for this sample: true naive CD4+ T cells. Recombination connected TRBV7-2 to TRBJ2-7; TRBD2 could be the D gene, as 5 bases match. The CDR3 corresponds to CASSLEQGLLQYF. The DNA sequence is as follows: TGTGCCAGCAGCTTAGAACAAGGACTGTTGCAGTACTTC.